These 6 T cell receptor beta chains originate from one sample sequenced in a study of human T cells and chemical hapten exposure. MiXCR was run by TCRdb on the RACE reads, yielding one entry per CDR3 protein. The table records 300,000 to 450,000 distinct CDR3 sequences, more than 4.5% of them present only once. Regarding time point: patch test 1, 2 weeks after DPC sensitization. Specified treatment: therapeutic diphenylcyclopropenone sensitization with weekly scalp DPC. Sequencing used whole blood, obtained in connection with sensitization to the hapten diphenylcyclopropenone (DPC). The source of these receptors is a woman aged 45 to 65 with alopecia areata. Some clones in this sample may be carry-over from other donors' samples.

This clonotype was observed at least ten times. The CDR3 protein is CAISETSGGQADTQYF. CDR3 DNA: TGTGCCATCAGTGAAACTAGCGGGGGGCAGGCAGATACGCAGTATTTT. The chain employs TRBV10-3 and TRBJ2-3; 12 bases are a match to TRBD2. Germline-derived CDR1 and CDR2 are ENHRY and SYGVKD. V shed 3 bases and J 4 bases; nucleotides not matched to a gene: 5. The CDR3 spans 16 residues.

This clonotype showed up many times. The chain employs TRBV7-2 and TRBJ1-1; D gene ambiguous. Germline V gives CDR1 SGHTA, CDR2 FQGNSA. V lost 10 bases and J 3 bases, leaving 12 bases between the germline ends. The CDR3 is 12 amino acids. CDR3 residues: CANKVGYTEAFF. The DNA for the CDR3 is TGTGCCAACAAAGTTGGCTACACTGAAGCTTTCTTT.

This clonotype was counted a few times. The rearrangement uses TRBV12-3 or TRBV12-4 and TRBJ1-5, with D unclear. CDR3 size: 15 residues. V dropped 0 bases and J dropped 2 bases, with 8 bases sitting between them. As DNA, the CDR3 is TGTGCCAGCAGTTTAGCGCTAAAGCGCAATCAGCCCCAGCATTTT. Encoded protein: CASSLALKRNQPQHF.

This clonotype was found many times. This chain uses TRBV7-2 with TRBJ1-2, with D uncertain. This CDR3 has 12 amino acids. Germline V gene lookup returns CDR1 SGHTA and CDR2 FQGNSA. The V end lost 4 bases, the J end lost 5 bases, and 8 bases lay between the germline ends. The CDR3 sequence is CASSWTDYGYTF. The CDR3 coding sequence is TGTGCCAGCAGCTGGACGGATTATGGCTACACCTTC.

This clonotype came up many times. The V and J genes are TRBV6-6 and TRBJ2-5, with D uncertain. V was cut by 2 bases and J by 3 bases, with 16 bases left in between. The germline V gene encodes CDR1 MNHNY and CDR2 SVGAGI (reference sequence). The CDR3 runs 16 residues. In DNA form, the CDR3 reads TGTGCCAGCAGTTACGAGGCAGAAGTCGATAAAGAGACCCAGTACTTC. The encoded protein is CASSYEAEVDKETQYF.

There are many counts of this clonotype. The rearrangement links TRBV12-3 or TRBV12-4 to TRBJ2-3; 8 bases agree with TRBD2. This CDR3 is built from 15 residues. V shed 3 bases, J shed 2 bases, and the junction held 4 bases outside the gene matches. In nucleotides, the CDR3 is TGTGCCAGCAGTTTTACTAGCGGAACCACAGATACGCAGTATTTT. The encoded protein is CASSFTSGTTDTQYF.